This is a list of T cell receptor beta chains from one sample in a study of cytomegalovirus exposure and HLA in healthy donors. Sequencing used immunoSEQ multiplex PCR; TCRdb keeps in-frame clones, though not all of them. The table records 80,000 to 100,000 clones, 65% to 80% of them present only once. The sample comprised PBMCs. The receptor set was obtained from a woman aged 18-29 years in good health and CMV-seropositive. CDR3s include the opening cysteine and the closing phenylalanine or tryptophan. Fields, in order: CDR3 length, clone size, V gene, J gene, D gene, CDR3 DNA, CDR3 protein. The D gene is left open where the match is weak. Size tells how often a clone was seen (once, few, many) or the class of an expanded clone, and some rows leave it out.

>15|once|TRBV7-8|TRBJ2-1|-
TGTGCCAGCAGTCCCTCGCGGGGCCCTAACAATGAGCAGTTCTTC
CASSPSRGPNNEQFF
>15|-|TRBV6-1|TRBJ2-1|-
TGTGCCAGCAGTGACGTTAGTAGCGCCTACACTGAGCAGTTCTTC
CASSDVSSAYTEQFF
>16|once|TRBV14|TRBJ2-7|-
TGTGCCAGCAGTTCCCGAGGAAACCCTCTAAGAGGGGAGCAGTACTTC
CASSSRGNPLRGEQYF
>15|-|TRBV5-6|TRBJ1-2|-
TGTGCCAGCAGCTTAGTAAGGTTACAGGGAGATGGCTACACCTTC
CASSLVRLQGDGYTF
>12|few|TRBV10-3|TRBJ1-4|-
TGTGCCGTCGGGTCTACTAATGAAAAACTGTTTTTT
CAVGSTNEKLFF
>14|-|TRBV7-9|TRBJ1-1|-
TGTGCCAGCAGCTTAGCCCGCGTGAACACTGAAGCTTTCTTT
CASSLARVNTEAFF
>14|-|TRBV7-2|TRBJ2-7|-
TGTGCCAGCAGCTTGGGGGGACCCGTGTACGAGCAGTACTTC
CASSLGGPVYEQYF
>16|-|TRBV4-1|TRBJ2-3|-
TGCGCCAGCAGCCAAGATCTCGTAGCAAGAACAGATACGCAGTATTTT
CASSQDLVARTDTQYF
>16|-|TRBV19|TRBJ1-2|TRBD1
TGTGCCACTATCGACAGGGGGCTACCTTCTAACTATGGCTACACCTTC
CATIDRGLPSNYGYTF
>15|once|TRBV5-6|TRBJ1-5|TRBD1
TGTGCCAGCAGCAGGACCGGGACAGGGCATCAGCCCCAGCATTTT
CASSRTGTGHQPQHF
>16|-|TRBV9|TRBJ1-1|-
TGTGCCAGCAGCGTAGAGGGGGGGCGGATGAACACTGAAGCTTTCTTT
CASSVEGGRMNTEAFF
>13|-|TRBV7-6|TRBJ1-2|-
TGTGCCAGCAGCCGCATCCCGACAGCGAAGGTCTCCTTC
CASSRIPTAKVSF
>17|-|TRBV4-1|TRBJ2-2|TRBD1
TGCGCCAGCAGCCAAGAAAAGGGGGCTTCGAACACCGGGGAGCTGTTTTTT
CASSQEKGASNTGELFF
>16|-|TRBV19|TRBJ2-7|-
TGTGCCAGTAGTCCTCTCAGACAGGTGAGCTCCTACGAGCAGTACTTC
CASSPLRQVSSYEQYF
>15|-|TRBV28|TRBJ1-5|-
TGTGCCAGCAGTTTACCCAGTCAGGGAAATCAGCCCCAGCATTTT
CASSLPSQGNQPQHF
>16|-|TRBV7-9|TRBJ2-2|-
TGTGCCAGCAGCTTAGAGGGTCAGAGGGGGACCGGGGAGCTGTTTTTT
CASSLEGQRGTGELFF
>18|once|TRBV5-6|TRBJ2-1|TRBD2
TGTGCCAGCAGCGTTACCCGGGTGGGACTAGCTGGCTACAATGAGCAGTTCTTC
CASSVTRVGLAGYNEQFF
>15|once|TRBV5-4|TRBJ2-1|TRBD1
TGTGCCAGCAGCTTGGGCGGGACAGGGTCAATCGAGCAGTTCTTC
CASSLGGTGSIEQFF
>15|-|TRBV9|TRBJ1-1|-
TGTGCCAGCAGCGGCGGAGGGATCTGGAACACTGAAGCTTTCTTT
CASSGGGIWNTEAFF
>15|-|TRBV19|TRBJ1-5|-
TGTGCCAGTAGTACAGACCAGGCAAGCAATCAGCCCCAGCATTTT
CASSTDQASNQPQHF
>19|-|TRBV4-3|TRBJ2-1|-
TGCGCCAGCAGCCAAGATGTTACGGGAGAGGGAGTCTCCTACAATGAGCAGTTCTTC
CASSQDVTGEGVSYNEQFF
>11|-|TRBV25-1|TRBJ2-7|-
TGTGCCAGCAGTCCCGCGGACGAGCAGTACTTC
CASSPADEQYF
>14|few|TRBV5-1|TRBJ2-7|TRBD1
TGCGCCAGCAGCCCGAACGGACAGGGGAGCGAGCAGTACTTC
CASSPNGQGSEQYF
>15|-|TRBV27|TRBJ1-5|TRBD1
TGTGCCAGCAGTTCTATCGGGACAGGGGGTGAGCCCCAGCATTTT
CASSSIGTGGEPQHF
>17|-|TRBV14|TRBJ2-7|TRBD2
TGTGCCAGCAGCCAAGAAGGGCTAGCGGGAGGGCCCTACGAGCAGTACTTC
CASSQEGLAGGPYEQYF
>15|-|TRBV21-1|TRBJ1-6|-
TGTGCCAGCAGCCGAGGGGGGGGGATAGATTCACCCCTCCACTTT
CASSRGGGIDSPLHF
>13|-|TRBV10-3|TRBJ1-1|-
TGTGCCACCAACCTGGACAGGAACACTGAAGCTTTCTTT
CATNLDRNTEAFF
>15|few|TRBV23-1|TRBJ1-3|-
TGCGCCACTTATGGGAGGGGCGAGGGTGGAAACACCATATATTTT
CATYGRGEGGNTIYF
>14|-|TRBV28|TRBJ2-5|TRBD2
TGTGCCAGCAGCCCCTCTGGGGGGGAAGAGACCCAGTACTTC
CASSPSGGEETQYF
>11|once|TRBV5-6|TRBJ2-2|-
TGTGCCAGCAGCTTTTCGGGGGAGCTGTTTTTT
CASSFSGELFF
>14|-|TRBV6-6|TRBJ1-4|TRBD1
TGTGCCAGCAGCCAAGACAGGGGATATGAAAAACTGTTTTTT
CASSQDRGYEKLFF
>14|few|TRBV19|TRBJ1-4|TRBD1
TGTGCCAGTAGTCCCCGACAGGGAAGGGAAAAACTGTTTTTT
CASSPRQGREKLFF
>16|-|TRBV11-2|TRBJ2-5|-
TGTGCCAGCAGCTCCCCCACAACCCGACAGACCGAGACCCAGTACTTC
CASSSPTTRQTETQYF
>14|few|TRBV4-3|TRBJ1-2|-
TGCGCCAGCAGCCGGGGGGTCGACGACTATGGCTACACCTTC
CASSRGVDDYGYTF
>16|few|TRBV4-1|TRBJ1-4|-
TGCGCCAGCAGCCAAGAGGGCCAGGGCGGATATGAAAAACTGTTTTTT
CASSQEGQGGYEKLFF
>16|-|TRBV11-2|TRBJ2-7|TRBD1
TGTGCCAGCAGCCCCTTATCCGGGACAGGGCCCCACGAGCAGTACTTC
CASSPLSGTGPHEQYF
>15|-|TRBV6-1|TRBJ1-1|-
TGTGCCAGCAGTGAGGTGGGAGTGATGAACACTGAAGCTTTCTTT
CASSEVGVMNTEAFF
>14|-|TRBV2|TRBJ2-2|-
TGTGCCAGCTCTGGAGGGGGGGCTACCGGGGAGCTGTTTTTT
CASSGGGATGELFF
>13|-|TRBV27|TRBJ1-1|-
TGTGCCAGCTCAAGGGGCGGCGGCACTGAAGCTTTCTTT
CASSRGGGTEAFF
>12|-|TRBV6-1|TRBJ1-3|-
TGTGCCAGCAGAGTCTCGGGGAACACCATATATTTT
CASRVSGNTIYF
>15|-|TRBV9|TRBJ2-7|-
TGTGCCAGCAGCGTAGGGTGGGACTCCCTCTACGAGCAGTACTTC
CASSVGWDSLYEQYF
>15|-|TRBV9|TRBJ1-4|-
TGTGCCAGCAGCGTAGGAAGTTCACTGTCTGAAAAACTGTTTTTT
CASSVGSSLSEKLFF